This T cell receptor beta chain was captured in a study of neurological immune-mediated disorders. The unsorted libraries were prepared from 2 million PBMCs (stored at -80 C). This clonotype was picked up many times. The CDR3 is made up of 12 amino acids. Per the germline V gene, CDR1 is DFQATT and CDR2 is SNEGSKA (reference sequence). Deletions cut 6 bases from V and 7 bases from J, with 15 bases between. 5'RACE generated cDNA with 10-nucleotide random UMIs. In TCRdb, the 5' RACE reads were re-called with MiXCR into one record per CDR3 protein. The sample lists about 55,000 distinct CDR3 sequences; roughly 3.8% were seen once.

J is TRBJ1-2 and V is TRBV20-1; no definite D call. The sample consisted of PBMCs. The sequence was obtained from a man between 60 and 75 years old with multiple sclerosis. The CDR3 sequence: CSALIPGGGYTF. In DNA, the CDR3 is TGCAGTGCCTTGATACCGGGAGGTGGCTACACCTTC.